The T cell receptor (beta chain) described here comes from a study of CXCR3-negative and CXCR3-positive naive CD8 T cells. Study results and limitations: Hydrophobicity of TRB CDR3s was greater in CXCR3-positive naive cells than in CXCR3-negative naive cells.

Germline lookup yields CDR1 SEHNR and CDR2 FQNEAQ (reference sequence). The CDR3 loop spans 13 amino acids. Definition of naive CD8+ T cells rested on a CD45RO-CCR7+CD27+CD95- profile. The study made its TRB cDNA libraries by 5' RACE, adding UMI labels. TCRdb re-called the 5' RACE reads; every CDR3 protein appears as one record, without DNA. The listing records about 150,000 distinct CDR3 sequences. Worth noting for this clonotype: The antigen is undetermined.

The sequenced sample was naive CXCR3+ CD8+ T cells from blood. The subset denotes: CD45RO-CCR7+CD27+CD95- naive CD8+ T cells expressing CXCR3 (TNR3+). The clonotype was recovered from a human donor in good health. Some clones in this sample may be carry-over from other donors' samples. The chain has TRBV7-9 and TRBJ2-7; TCRdb reports TRBD1, a call that lacks DNA to check it against. The CDR3 sequence: CASSPGGGYEQYF.